The 29 T cell receptor beta chains in this list originate from one sample, sequenced in a study of esophageal squamous cell carcinoma under preoperative chemotherapy. TCRdb fed the PCR reads into MiXCR, producing one record per CDR3 protein. The sample has over 9,500 distinct CDR3 sequences; under 65% are singletons. Sample time point: before preoperative PTX-NDP chemotherapy. The material was obtained from a patient given preoperative chemotherapy. Every receptor here comes from a human donor with esophageal squamous cell carcinoma. The donor label of this sample is uncertain.

For this clonotype: Its ends do not fully match the called genes, so a read error is possible. V is TRBV7-2 and J is TRBJ2-5; TRBD2 matches at 8 bases. The CDR3 extends over 14 amino acids. Germline V gene sequence: CDR1 SGHTA, CDR2 FQGNSA. The CDR3: CAGSGGRDSETQYF. In nucleotides, the CDR3 is TGTGCGGGCAGCGGGGGACGTGACTCAGAGACGCAGTACTTC.

In this sample, this clonotype turned up a few times. This chain links TRBV6-1 with TRBJ2-1; no reliable D call. The DNA end lines up better with TRBJ2-7; the J call may be wrong. The CDR3 is 11 amino acids. Germline V CDR1 and CDR2: MNHNS, SASEGT. The CDR3 region has the DNA TGTGCCAGCAGGCGCGCCTACGAGCAGTACTTC. It translates to CASRRAYEQYF.

This clonotype showed up just once. V gene TRBV6-1 combines with J gene TRBJ2-1, with D unresolved. The DNA matches TRBJ2-7 better at its end, which makes the J call doubtful. The CDR3 has 11 amino acids. Germline CDR1 reads MNHNS; CDR2 reads SASEGT. The CDR3 sequence is CASVIADEQYF. The CDR3 DNA follows: TGTGCCAGTGTAATCGCAGATGAGCAGTACTTC.

V is TRBV6-1 and J is TRBJ2-1, with TRBD2 matching 7 bases. V trimming: 5 bases; J trimming: 7 bases; junction bases outside the gene matches: 8. Per the germline V gene, CDR1 is MNHNS and CDR2 is SASEGT. The CDR3 totals 14 residues. The CDR3 DNA sequence: TGTGCCAGCAGTCCGCCAGCGGGGAAAAATGAGCAGTTCTTC. It is translated as CASSPPAGKNEQFF.

In its sample, this clonotype is medium-sized. The genes are TRBV6-1 and TRBJ2-1; D not resolved. Germline V gene lookup returns CDR1 MNHNS and CDR2 SASEGT. The CDR3 extends over 15 amino acids. V gave up 1 base and J gave up 6 bases, with 13 bases separating them. The CDR3 DNA reads TGTGCCAGCAGTGAAGATCTAGGCAGCGTCAATGAGCAGTTCTTC. It specifies CASSEDLGSVNEQFF.

This chain uses TRBV6-5 with TRBJ2-6; D is unclear. The assigned J gene may be wrong: the sequence end matches TRBJ2-7 better. This CDR3 has 16 amino acids. Germline values: CDR1 MNHEY, CDR2 SVGAGI. CDR3: CASSCREAASYDKQYF. The CDR3 coding sequence is TGTGCCAGCAGTTGCCGTGAGGCTGCGAGCTACGATAAGCAGTACTTC.

J is TRBJ2-1 and V is TRBV6-1, with D unclear. Per germline, CDR1 MNHNS and CDR2 SASEGT. V was trimmed by 4 bases and J by 8 bases, leaving 12 bases between them. The CDR3 runs to 13 residues. The CDR3 loop reads CASSANRWDEQFF. DNA for the CDR3: TGTGCCAGCAGTGCTAATCGATGGGATGAGCAGTTCTTC.

This clonotype was seen more than once but under ten times. This chain uses TRBV10-2 with TRBJ2-5; the D call may be TRBD1 or TRBD2 (5 bases each). The CDR3 extends over 15 amino acids. Trimming left V 6 bases short and J 0 bases short, with 14 bases between. Germline CDR1 and CDR2: WSHSY and SAAADI. CDR3 residues: CASRDLGHDQETQYF. The CDR3 DNA sequence: TGCGCCAGCAGGGACTTGGGGCACGACCAAGAGACCCAGTACTTC.

This clonotype was recorded a few times. This chain connects TRBV6-2 or TRBV6-3 to TRBJ2-3; 11 nucleotides line up with TRBD2. The junction had 6 bases not matched to a gene; V was cut back by 0 bases and J by 1 base. CDR1 and CDR2 from the germline V gene are MNHEY and SVGEGT. There are 18 residues in the CDR3. This CDR3 reads CASSYSSTSGEGTDTQYF. In nucleotides, the CDR3 is TGTGCCAGCAGTTACTCGTCGACTAGCGGGGAGGGCACAGATACGCAGTATTTT.

J is TRBJ2-5 and V is TRBV7-2; 7 bases are a match to TRBD1. V lost 3 bases to trimming and J lost 2 bases; unmatched junction nucleotides: 6. The CDR3 length is 15 residues. Germline V CDR1 and CDR2: SGHTA, FQGNSA. The CDR3 bases are TGTGCCAGCAGCTTGACAGGGATCGTTCAAGAGACCCAGTACTTC. Amino acids: CASSLTGIVQETQYF.

Concerning this clonotype itself: Relative to the germline gene, one junction end is altered; a read error may explain this. The rearrangement uses TRBV6-1 and TRBJ2-3; D possibly corresponds to TRBD1 (5 bases). The length of the CDR3 is 14 residues. Germline CDR1 and CDR2: MNHNS and SASEGT. CDR3 nucleotide sequence: TGTGCCAGCAGTGAGGGATGGGGCACAGATAAGCAGTATTTT. Protein: CASSEGWGTDKQYF.

This clonotype came up many times. The chain carries TRBV6-5 and TRBJ2-1, with no clear D. V gave up 8 bases and J gave up 10 bases, with 6 bases separating them. The CDR3 contains 9 residues. CDR1 MNHEY and CDR2 SVGAGI come from the germline V gene. This CDR3 is CASGLEQFF. CDR3 coding DNA: TGTGCCAGCGGTCTCGAGCAGTTCTTC.

The sample holds many counts of this clonotype. The chain's CDR3 is CASSLPVGRETQYF. CDR3 nucleotide sequence: TGTGCCAGCAGCTTACCAGTAGGGAGGGAGACCCAGTACTTC. The chain is built from TRBV7-2 and TRBJ2-5, with a possible D match to TRBD2 (6 bases). This CDR3 comprises 14 residues. Trimming left V 2 bases short and J 5 bases short, with 12 bases between. Germline assignment: CDR1 SGHTA and CDR2 FQGNSA.

CDR3 in amino acids: CASSYGVEAGVGEQYF. The DNA for the CDR3 is TGTGCCAGCAGTTACGGAGTCGAGGCAGGGGTGGGCGAGCAGTACTTC. The V call is TRBV6-5, the J call TRBJ2-1; weak D call: TRBD1 (6 bases). The closer fit of TRBJ2-7 to the DNA end suggests the J call may be wrong. Germline CDR1 is MNHEY and CDR2 is SVGAGI. This CDR3 spans 16 amino acids.

This rearrangement joins TRBV6-1 to TRBJ2-6, with TRBD2 matching 7 bases. CDR3 size: 13 residues. Germline-derived CDR1 and CDR2 are MNHNS and SASEGT. The V gene end was trimmed by 11 bases and the J gene end by 18 bases; junction bases not matched to a gene: 19. The CDR3: CAGRWGGYNVQTF. The CDR3 DNA sequence: TGTGCCGGCCGGTGGGGGGGGTACAACGTGCAGACTTTC.

Remarks on this clonotype: Compared with germline, one end of the junction differs, possibly owing to a read error. The V and J genes are TRBV12-3 or TRBV12-4 and TRBJ2-4; 7 bases map to TRBD2. The CDR3 has 15 amino acids. In nucleotides, the CDR3 is TGTGCCAGCAGCCTGCTAGCGGCTACCAAAAATATTCAGTACTTC. Translated, it gives CASSLLAATKNIQYF.

The chain has TRBV7-2 and TRBJ2-3; 10 bases align to TRBD2. The ends lost 2 bases at V and 0 bases at J; junction bases unmatched: 5. CDR3 size: 17 residues. CDR1 SGHTA and CDR2 FQGNSA come from the germline V gene. CDR3: CASSLTLAGTSTDTQYF. For the CDR3, the DNA is TGTGCCAGCAGCTTAACACTAGCGGGGACTAGCACAGATACGCAGTATTTT. The entire variable domain, with the rest obtained from reference TRBV7-2 and TRBJ2-3, is as follows: GAGVSQSPSNKVTEKGKDVELRCDPISGHTALYWYRQSLGQGLEFLIYFQGNSAPDKSGLPSDRFSAERTGGSVSTLTIQRTQQEDSAVYLCASSLTLAGTSTDTQYFGPGTRLTVL.

This sequence joins TRBV6-1 and TRBJ2-3; D gene uncertain. Trimming cost V 6 bases and J 5 bases, with 18 bases left between them. This CDR3 region has 15 residues. Germline assignment: CDR1 MNHNS and CDR2 SASEGT. This CDR3 is CASSLRRTEQDTQYF. CDR3 in DNA: TGTGCCAGCAGCCTTAGACGGACGGAGCAAGATACGCAGTATTTT.

By its share, this clonotype is medium-sized. The CDR3 loop is CASSGLSGSSGNTEAFF. The CDR3 region has the DNA TGTGCCAGCAGTGGTCTCTCGGGGAGTAGCGGAAACACTGAAGCTTTCTTT. V gene TRBV6-1 combines with J gene TRBJ1-1; D is uncertain. In germline, CDR1 is MNHNS, CDR2 SASEGT. V lost 4 bases to trimming and J lost 2 bases, with 20 bases between them. This CDR3 contains 17 residues.

Only a few counts were recorded for this clonotype. The J gene is TRBJ2-1, the V gene TRBV7-2; 9 bases match TRBD2. The DNA matches TRBJ2-7 better at its end, which makes the J call doubtful. Germline CDR1 SGHTA, CDR2 FQGNSA. This CDR3 region has 16 residues. The CDR3 loop reads CASSRSGRRSYNEQYF. For the CDR3, the DNA is TGTGCCAGCAGCCGTAGCGGGAGAAGGTCCTACAATGAGCAGTACTTC.

Of note for this clonotype: An end of the junction does not agree with germline; a read error may underlie this. This rearrangement joins TRBV7-7 to TRBJ2-3, with D uncertain. The germline CDR1 and CDR2 sequences are SSHAT and FNYEAQ (reference sequence). This CDR3 comprises 14 residues. CDR3 sequence: CASSLLSQFDTQYF. Here the CDR3 DNA reads TGTGCTAGCAGCTTATTGTCCCAATTTGATACGCAGTATTTT.

Only a few counts were recorded for this clonotype. The J gene is TRBJ2-2, the V gene TRBV14; tentative D call: TRBD2 (6 bases). CDR1 and CDR2 (germline): SGHDN, FVKESK. The CDR3 is 14 amino acids. V was pared by 3 bases and J by 4 bases, with 9 bases between. The CDR3 region has the DNA TGTGCCAGCAGCCACAGGGAGGTCACCGGGGAGCTGTTTTTT. Amino acids: CASSHREVTGELFF.

The table lists this clonotype with many counts. CDR3 sequence (DNA): TGTGCCAGCAGCTTAGTAGTTGGGGGGGTCGGCACAGATACGCAGTATTTT. Translation: CASSLVVGGVGTDTQYF. This rearrangement joins TRBV7-6 to TRBJ2-3, with 7 bases lining up with TRBD2. CDR1 is SGHVS and CDR2 is FNYEAQ in the germline V gene. The CDR3 covers 17 residues. The junction had 8 bases not matched to a gene; V was cut back by 1 base and J by 1 base.

The CDR3 protein is CASGSGGGTKNTQYF. As DNA, the CDR3 is TGTGCCAGCGGCTCGGGGGGGGGGACGAAAAACACGCAGTACTTC. The chain employs TRBV6-1 and TRBJ2-3; TRBD2 matches at 8 bases. The closer fit of TRBJ2-7 to the DNA end suggests the J call may be wrong. CDR1 and CDR2 from the germline V gene are MNHNS and SASEGT. CDR3 size: 15 residues.

This clonotype was seen a single time. V and J are TRBV4-1 and TRBJ2-1; 8 nucleotides align to TRBD2. The end of the DNA is better explained by TRBJ2-7, so the J call may be wrong. The CDR3 runs 15 residues. Germline V gene lookup returns CDR1 MGHRA and CDR2 YSYEKL. CDR3 region: CASSQVVGGAYEQYF. For the CDR3, the DNA is TGCGCCAGCAGCCAAGTGGTCGGGGGGGCCTACGAGCAGTACTTC.

A word on this clonotype: Germline and junction disagree at one end, which may indicate a read error. This chain connects TRBV7-6 to TRBJ2-1; tentatively, D is TRBD1 (7 bases). There are 14 residues in the CDR3. CDR1 is SGHVS and CDR2 is FNYEAQ in the germline V gene. The CDR3 DNA is TGTGCCAGCAGCTCCGGGGCAGGGGGGAATGCGCAGTTCTTC. Residues: CASSSGAGGNAQFF.

This clonotype has more than one count but fewer than ten. The chain couples TRBV6-1 to TRBJ2-7; the D gene is possibly TRBD2 (6 bases). Trimming left V 6 bases short and J 4 bases short, with 22 bases between. Germline lookup yields CDR1 MNHNS and CDR2 SASEGT. The CDR3 length is 16 residues. Here the CDR3 DNA reads TGTGCCAGCAGGCTCGCCTTCGTGGGGGGTCAATACGAGCAGTACTTC. Translated: CASRLAFVGGQYEQYF.

The table lists this clonotype with a count of one. Its ends do not fully match the called genes, so a read error is possible. The gene calls are TRBV6-1 and TRBJ2-1, with D possibly TRBD2 on 5 matching bases. Near its end, the DNA agrees better with TRBJ2-3, so the J call may be wrong. This CDR3 is 14 amino acids long. CDR1 and CDR2 (germline): MNHNS, SASEGT. The CDR3 bases are TGTGCCAGCAGATCGAGTGGGAGCACGGATACGCAGTATTTT. Translation: CASRSSGSTDTQYF.

This clonotype has more than one count but fewer than ten. V and J are TRBV6-5 and TRBJ2-1; 12 nucleotides align to TRBD2. The V and J ends lost 2 bases and 5 bases, in that order; junction bases with no gene match: 4. The CDR3 has 16 amino acids. Germline loops: CDR1 MNHEY, CDR2 SVGAGI. CDR3 in amino acids: CASSYGLAGRDNEQFF. CDR3 bases: TGTGCCAGCAGTTACGGACTAGCGGGAAGGGACAATGAGCAGTTCTTC.